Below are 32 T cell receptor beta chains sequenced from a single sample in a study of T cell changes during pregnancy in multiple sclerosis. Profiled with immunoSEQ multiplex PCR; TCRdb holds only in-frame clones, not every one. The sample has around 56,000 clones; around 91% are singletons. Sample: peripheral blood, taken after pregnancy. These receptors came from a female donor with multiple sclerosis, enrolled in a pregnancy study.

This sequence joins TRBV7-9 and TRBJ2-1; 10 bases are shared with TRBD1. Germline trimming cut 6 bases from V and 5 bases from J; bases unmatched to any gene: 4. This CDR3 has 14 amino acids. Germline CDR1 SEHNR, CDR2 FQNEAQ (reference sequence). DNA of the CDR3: TGTGCCAGCAGAGCCGGGACAGGGGACAATGAGCAGTTCTTC. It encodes CASRAGTGDNEQFF.

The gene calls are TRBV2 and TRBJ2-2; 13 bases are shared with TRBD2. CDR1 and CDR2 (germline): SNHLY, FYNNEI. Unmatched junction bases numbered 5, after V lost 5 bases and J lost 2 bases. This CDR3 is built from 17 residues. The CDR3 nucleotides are TGTGCCAGCAGTCGGACTAGCGGGGGCCCTAACACCGGGGAGCTGTTTTTT. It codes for CASSRTSGGPNTGELFF.

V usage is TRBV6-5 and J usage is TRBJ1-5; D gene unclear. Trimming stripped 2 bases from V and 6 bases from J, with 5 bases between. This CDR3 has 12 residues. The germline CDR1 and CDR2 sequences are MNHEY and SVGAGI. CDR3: CASSYPFQPQHF. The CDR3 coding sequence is TGTGCCAGCAGTTACCCGTTTCAGCCCCAGCATTTT.

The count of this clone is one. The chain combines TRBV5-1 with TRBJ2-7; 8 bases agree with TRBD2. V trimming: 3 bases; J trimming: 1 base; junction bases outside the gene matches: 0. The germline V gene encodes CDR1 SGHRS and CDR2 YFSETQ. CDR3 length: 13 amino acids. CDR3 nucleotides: TGCGCCAGCAGCTCGGGGGGGTCCTACGAGCAGTACTTC. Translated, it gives CASSSGGSYEQYF.

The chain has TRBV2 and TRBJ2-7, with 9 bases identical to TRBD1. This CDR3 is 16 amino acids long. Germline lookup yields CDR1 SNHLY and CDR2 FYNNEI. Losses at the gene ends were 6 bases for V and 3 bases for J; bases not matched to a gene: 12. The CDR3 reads CASSGGRQGGIYEQYF. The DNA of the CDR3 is TGTGCCAGCAGCGGGGGTCGACAGGGGGGTATCTACGAGCAGTACTTC.

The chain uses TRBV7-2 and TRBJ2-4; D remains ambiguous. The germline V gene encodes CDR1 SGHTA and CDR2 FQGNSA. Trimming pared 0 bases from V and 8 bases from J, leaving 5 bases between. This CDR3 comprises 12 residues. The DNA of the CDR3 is TGTGCCAGCAGCTTAGCCGCGGACATTCAGTACTTC. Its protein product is CASSLAADIQYF.

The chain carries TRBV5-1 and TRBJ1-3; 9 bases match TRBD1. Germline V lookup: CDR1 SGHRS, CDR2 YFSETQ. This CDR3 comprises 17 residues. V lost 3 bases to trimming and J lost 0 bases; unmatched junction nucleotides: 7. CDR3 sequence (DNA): TGCGCCAGCAGCTCAAGACCGACAGGGGGCTCTGGAAACACCATATATTTT. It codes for CASSSRPTGGSGNTIYF.

CDR3 coding DNA: TGTGCCAGCAGCGGGCGGGGGGCCGGCACAGATACGCAGTATTTT. This codes for CASSGRGAGTDTQYF. J is TRBJ2-3 and V is TRBV9; TRBD2 aligns across 8 bases. Germline V gene data show CDR1 as SGDLS and CDR2 as YYNGEE. This CDR3 is built from 15 residues. J was trimmed by 1 base and V by 3 bases; bases with no gene match: 4. The complete variable domain, with remaining parts taken from reference TRBV9 and TRBJ2-3, reads DSGVTQTPKHLITATGQRVTLRCSPRSGDLSVYWYQQSLDQGLQFLIQYYNGEERAKGNILERFSAQQFPDLHSELNLSSLELGDSALYFCASSGRGAGTDTQYFGPGTRLTVL.

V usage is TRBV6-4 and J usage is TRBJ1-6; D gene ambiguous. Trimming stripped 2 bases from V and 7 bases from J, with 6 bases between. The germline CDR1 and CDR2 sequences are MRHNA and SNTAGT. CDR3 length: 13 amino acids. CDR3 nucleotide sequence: TGTGCCAGCAGTGACACGGAGAATTCACCCCTCCACTTT. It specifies CASSDTENSPLHF.

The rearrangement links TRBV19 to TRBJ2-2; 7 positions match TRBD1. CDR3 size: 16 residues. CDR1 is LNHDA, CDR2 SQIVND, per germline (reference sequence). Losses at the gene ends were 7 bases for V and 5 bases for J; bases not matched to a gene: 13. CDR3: CASNPVRGRGTGELFF. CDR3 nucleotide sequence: TGTGCCAGTAACCCTGTGAGGGGGCGAGGAACCGGGGAGCTGTTTTTT.

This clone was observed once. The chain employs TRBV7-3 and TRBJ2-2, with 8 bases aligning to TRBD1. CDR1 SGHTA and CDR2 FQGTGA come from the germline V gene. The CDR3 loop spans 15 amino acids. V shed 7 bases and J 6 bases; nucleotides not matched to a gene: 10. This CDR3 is CASIEGQGLAGELFF. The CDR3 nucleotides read TGTGCCAGCATCGAAGGACAGGGATTAGCCGGGGAGCTGTTTTTT.

The CDR3 DNA is TGCGCCAGCAGTGAGTGGGCCGACGACACAGATACGCAGTATTTT. Protein sequence: CASSEWADDTDTQYF. The chain couples TRBV10-1 to TRBJ2-3; no definite D call. Per germline, CDR1 WNHNN and CDR2 SYGVQD (reference sequence). V was trimmed by 1 base and J by 2 bases, leaving 10 bases between them. The CDR3 is 15 amino acids.

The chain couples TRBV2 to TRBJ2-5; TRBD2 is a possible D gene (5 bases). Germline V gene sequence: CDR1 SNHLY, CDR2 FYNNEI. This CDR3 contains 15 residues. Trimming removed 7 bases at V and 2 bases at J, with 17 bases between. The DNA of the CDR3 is TGTGCCAGCACCCTAACGGGGTACGGGCAAGAGACCCAGTACTTC. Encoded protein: CASTLTGYGQETQYF.

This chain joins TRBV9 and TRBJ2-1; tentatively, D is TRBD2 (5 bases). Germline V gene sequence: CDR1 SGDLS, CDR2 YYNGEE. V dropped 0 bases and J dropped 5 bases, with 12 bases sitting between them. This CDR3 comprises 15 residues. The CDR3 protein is CASSVGASTHNEQFF. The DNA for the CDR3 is TGTGCCAGCAGCGTAGGGGCTAGCACCCACAATGAGCAGTTCTTC.

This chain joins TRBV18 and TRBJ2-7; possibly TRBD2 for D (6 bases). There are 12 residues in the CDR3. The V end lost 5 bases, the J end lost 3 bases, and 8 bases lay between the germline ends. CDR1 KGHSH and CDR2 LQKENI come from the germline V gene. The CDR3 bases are TGTGCCAGCTCAGGAGGGCTCTACGAGCAGTACTTC. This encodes CASSGGLYEQYF.

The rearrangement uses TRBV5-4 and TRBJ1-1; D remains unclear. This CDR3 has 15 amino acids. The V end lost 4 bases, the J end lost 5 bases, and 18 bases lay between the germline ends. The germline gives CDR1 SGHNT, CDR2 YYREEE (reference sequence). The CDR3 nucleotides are TGTGCCAGCAGCCCCACCAGTGTCCCCTGGACTGAAGCTTTCTTT. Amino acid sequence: CASSPTSVPWTEAFF.

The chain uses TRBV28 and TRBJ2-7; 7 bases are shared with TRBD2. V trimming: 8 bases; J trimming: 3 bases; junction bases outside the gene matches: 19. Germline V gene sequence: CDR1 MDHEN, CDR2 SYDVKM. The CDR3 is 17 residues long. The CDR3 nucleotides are TGTGCCAGCGGAGGGCTTAAACGAGCGGGGAGCCGCTACGAGCAGTACTTC. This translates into CASGGLKRAGSRYEQYF.

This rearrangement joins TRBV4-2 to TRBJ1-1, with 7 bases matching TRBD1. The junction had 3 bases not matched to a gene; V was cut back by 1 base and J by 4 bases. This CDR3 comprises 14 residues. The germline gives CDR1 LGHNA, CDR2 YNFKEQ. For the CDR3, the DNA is TGTGCCAGCAGCCAAGGACAGGGCCGCACTGAAGCTTTCTTT. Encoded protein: CASSQGQGRTEAFF.

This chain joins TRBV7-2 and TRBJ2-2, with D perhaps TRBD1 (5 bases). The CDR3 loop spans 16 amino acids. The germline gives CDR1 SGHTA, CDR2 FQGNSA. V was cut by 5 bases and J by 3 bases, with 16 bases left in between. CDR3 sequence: CASSARVGGYTGELFF. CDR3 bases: TGTGCCAGCAGCGCCAGGGTAGGCGGCTACACCGGGGAGCTGTTTTTT.

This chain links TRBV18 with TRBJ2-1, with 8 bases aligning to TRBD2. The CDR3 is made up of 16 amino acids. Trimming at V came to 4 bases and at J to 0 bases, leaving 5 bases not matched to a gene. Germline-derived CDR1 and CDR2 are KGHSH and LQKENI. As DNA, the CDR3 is TGTGCCAGCTCACAATTACGGGGGGGCTCCTACAATGAGCAGTTCTTC. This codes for CASSQLRGGSYNEQFF.

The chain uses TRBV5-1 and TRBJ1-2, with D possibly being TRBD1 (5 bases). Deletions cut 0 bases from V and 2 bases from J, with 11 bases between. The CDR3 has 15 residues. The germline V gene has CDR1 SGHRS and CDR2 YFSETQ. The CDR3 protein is CASSLVGTGNYGYTF. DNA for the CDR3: TGCGCCAGCAGCTTGGTGGGGACTGGGAACTATGGCTACACCTTC. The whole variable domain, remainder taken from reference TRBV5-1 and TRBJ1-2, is KAGVTQTPRYLIKTRGQQVTLSCSPISGHRSVSWYQQTPGQGLQFLFEYFSETQRNKGNFPGRFSGRQFSNSRSEMNVSTLELGDSALYLCASSLVGTGNYGYTFGSGTRLTVV.

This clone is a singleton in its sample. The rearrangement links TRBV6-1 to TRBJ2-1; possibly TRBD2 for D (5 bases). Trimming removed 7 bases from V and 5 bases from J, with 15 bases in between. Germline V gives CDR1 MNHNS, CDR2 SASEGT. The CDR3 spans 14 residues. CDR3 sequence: CASTEGPTNNEQFF. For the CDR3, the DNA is TGTGCCAGCACCGAGGGCCCCACGAACAATGAGCAGTTCTTC.

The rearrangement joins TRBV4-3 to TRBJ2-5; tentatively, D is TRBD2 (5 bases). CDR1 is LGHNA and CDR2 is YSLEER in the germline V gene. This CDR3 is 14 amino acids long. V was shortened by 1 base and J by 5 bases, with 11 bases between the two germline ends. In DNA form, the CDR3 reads TGCGCCAGCAGCCAAGGGAGGTCTTGGGAGACCCAGTACTTC. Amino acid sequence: CASSQGRSWETQYF.

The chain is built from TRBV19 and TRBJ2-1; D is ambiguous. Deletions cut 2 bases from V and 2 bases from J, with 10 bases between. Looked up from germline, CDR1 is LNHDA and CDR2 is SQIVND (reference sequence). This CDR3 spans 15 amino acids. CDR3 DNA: TGTGCCAGTAGTATACTGGGTAGCCCCTACAATGAGCAGTTCTTC. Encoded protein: CASSILGSPYNEQFF.

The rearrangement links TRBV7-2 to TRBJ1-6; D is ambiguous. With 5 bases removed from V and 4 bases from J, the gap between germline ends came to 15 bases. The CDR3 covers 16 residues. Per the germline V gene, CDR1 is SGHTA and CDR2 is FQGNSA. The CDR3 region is CASSLSGIAYNSPLHF. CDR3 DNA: TGTGCCAGCAGCCTTTCGGGGATTGCTTATAATTCACCCCTCCACTTT.

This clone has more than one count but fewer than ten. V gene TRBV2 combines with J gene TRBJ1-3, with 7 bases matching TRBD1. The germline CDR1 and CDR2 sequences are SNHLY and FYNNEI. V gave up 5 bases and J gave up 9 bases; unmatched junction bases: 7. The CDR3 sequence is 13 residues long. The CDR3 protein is CASSIGQESTIYF. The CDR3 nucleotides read TGTGCCAGCAGTATTGGACAGGAGAGCACCATATATTTT.

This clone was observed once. The chain's CDR3 is CASSASSGQETQYF. The CDR3 region has the DNA TGTGCCAGCAGCGCGTCTAGCGGCCAAGAGACCCAGTACTTC. The V call is TRBV11-2, the J call TRBJ2-5; 7 bases align to TRBD2. Germline assignment: CDR1 SGHAT and CDR2 FQNNGV. J gave up 1 base and V 5 bases, and 4 bases lay outside the gene matches. The CDR3 is made up of 14 amino acids.

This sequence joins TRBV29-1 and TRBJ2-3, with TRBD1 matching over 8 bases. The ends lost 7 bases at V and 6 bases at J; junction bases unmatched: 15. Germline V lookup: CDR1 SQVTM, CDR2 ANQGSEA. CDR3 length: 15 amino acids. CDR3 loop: CSGRTGSSGEDTQYF. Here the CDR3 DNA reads TGCAGCGGAAGGACAGGGTCGAGTGGCGAGGATACGCAGTATTTT.

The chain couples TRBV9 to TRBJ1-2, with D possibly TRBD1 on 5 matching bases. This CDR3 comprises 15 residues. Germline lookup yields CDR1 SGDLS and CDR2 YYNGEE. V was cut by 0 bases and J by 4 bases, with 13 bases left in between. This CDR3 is CASSVGSGLGYGYTF. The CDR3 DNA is TGTGCCAGCAGCGTAGGTTCAGGGCTAGGCTATGGCTACACCTTC.

The CDR3 is CASSPNRDRSGNTIYF. Written as DNA, the CDR3 is TGCGCCAGCAGCCCGAACAGGGATCGCTCTGGAAACACCATATATTTT. The V and J genes are TRBV4-1 and TRBJ1-3; a possible D gene is TRBD1 (6 bases). CDR3 length: 16 residues. V dropped 4 bases and J dropped 0 bases, with 13 bases sitting between them. Germline CDR1 is MGHRA and CDR2 is YSYEKL.

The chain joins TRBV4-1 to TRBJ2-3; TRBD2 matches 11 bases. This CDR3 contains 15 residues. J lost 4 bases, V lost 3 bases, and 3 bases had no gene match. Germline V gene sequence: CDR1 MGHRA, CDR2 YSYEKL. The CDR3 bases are TGCGCCAGCAGCCAGGGGGGACTAGCGGCAGATACGCAGTATTTT. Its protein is CASSQGGLAADTQYF.

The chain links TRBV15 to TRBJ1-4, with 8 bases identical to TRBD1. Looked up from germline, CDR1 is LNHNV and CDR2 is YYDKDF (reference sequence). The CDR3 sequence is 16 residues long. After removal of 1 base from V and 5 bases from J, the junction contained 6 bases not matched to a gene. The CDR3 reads CATSRGARGLNEKLFF. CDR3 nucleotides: TGTGCCACCAGCAGAGGGGCCAGGGGGCTAAATGAAAAACTGTTTTTT.